Listed below are T cell receptor beta chains from one sample, sequenced in a study of glioma-infiltrating T cells after dendritic cell vaccination. Libraries were prepared by immunoSEQ multiplex PCR; TCRdb keeps only in-frame clonotypes and omits some of them. This sample has approximately 10,000 clones, with 81% found just once. The material sequenced was blood, taken after dendritic cell vaccination. The receptor source for this set is a human donor with glioblastoma. Each CDR3 is given with its conserved first and last residue. D genes are given only for firm matches. The size field is filled for only some rows; it gives once, few, many or a size class.

d_call | j_call | v_call | clone_size | cdr3_aa | cdr3_nt
. | TRBJ2-5 | TRBV7-2 | . | CASSPRTFAETQYF | TGTGCCAGCAGCCCTCGGACTTTTGCGGAGACCCAGTACTTC
TRBD1 | TRBJ2-1 | TRBV7-8 | few | CASSPPDRGFNEQFF | TGTGCCAGCAGTCCTCCGGACAGGGGGTTCAATGAGCAGTTCTTC
TRBD1 | TRBJ2-7 | TRBV7-2 | . | CASSTRQGRYEQYF | TGTGCCAGCAGCACCCGACAGGGGAGATACGAGCAGTACTTC
TRBD1 | TRBJ1-2 | TRBV6-4 | . | CASRRRQGAPNYGYTF | TGTGCCAGCAGAAGGAGACAGGGGGCCCCTAACTATGGCTACACCTTC
. | TRBJ1-2 | TRBV18 | once | CASSPYIIVADRFYGYTF | TGTGCCAGCTCACCATATATCATCGTGGCAGACAGGTTCTATGGCTACACCTTC
. | TRBJ1-5 | TRBV6-7 | . | CASSGGAERPQHF | TGTGCCAGCAGTGGGGGGGCCGAGCGGCCCCAGCATTTT
TRBD2 | TRBJ2-1 | TRBV6-1 | . | CASSVTSGRTSNEQFF | TGTGCCAGCAGTGTCACTAGCGGGAGAACCAGCAATGAGCAGTTCTTC
TRBD1 | TRBJ2-1 | TRBV7-2 | . | CASSFDRGYNEQFF | TGTGCCAGCAGCTTTGACAGGGGTTACAATGAGCAGTTCTTC
TRBD2 | TRBJ2-1 | TRBV15 | . | CATSRGVGGSDEQFF | TGTGCCACCAGCAGAGGTGTGGGAGGGAGCGATGAGCAGTTCTTC
. | TRBJ2-1 | TRBV7-2 | . | CASRSGVGNEQFF | TGTGCCAGCAGGTCGGGGGTAGGCAATGAGCAGTTCTTC
TRBD1 | TRBJ1-1 | TRBV6-1 | . | CASRGDRGVNTEAFF | TGTGCCAGCAGAGGGGACAGGGGAGTGAACACTGAAGCTTTCTTT
TRBD2 | TRBJ2-2 | TRBV7-8 | . | CASSLFSGRAFAGELFF | TGTGCCAGCAGCTTATTTAGCGGGAGGGCCTTCGCCGGGGAGCTGTTTTTT
. | TRBJ2-2 | TRBV5-4 | . | CASSLPSGELFF | TGTGCCAGCAGCTTGCCGTCCGGGGAGCTGTTTTTT
TRBD2 | TRBJ2-5 | TRBV29-1 | . | CSVAYSGRVETQYF | TGCAGCGTTGCTTATAGCGGGAGGGTGGAGACCCAGTACTTC
. | TRBJ2-2 | TRBV6-4 | . | CASSEKGVTGELFF | TGTGCCAGCAGCGAAAAGGGAGTCACCGGGGAGCTGTTTTTT
. | TRBJ1-4 | TRBV30 | . | CAWRSWGGGLNEKLFF | TGTGCCTGGAGAAGTTGGGGGGGTGGACTTAATGAAAAACTGTTTTTT
. | TRBJ1-1 | TRBV7-9 | . | CASSLDGQGLGAFF | TGTGCCAGCAGCCTAGATGGGCAGGGGTTAGGGGCTTTCTTT
. | TRBJ1-1 | TRBV4-3 | . | CASSQHRVSTTEAFF | TGCGCCAGCAGCCAGCACAGGGTTTCGACCACTGAAGCTTTCTTT
TRBD1 | TRBJ1-2 | TRBV7-2 | . | CASSALQGADGYTF | TGTGCCAGCAGCGCCCTACAGGGGGCTGATGGCTACACCTTC
. | TRBJ2-1 | TRBV5-4 | . | CASSKLANEQFF | TGTGCCAGCAGCAAACTAGCAAATGAGCAGTTCTTC
. | TRBJ1-2 | TRBV5-1 | . | CASSLGQALGYGYTF | TGCGCCAGCAGCTTGGGACAGGCTCTTGGGTATGGCTACACCTTC
. | TRBJ1-1 | TRBV6-1 | few | CASRQMGGGTEAFF | TGTGCCAGCCGACAAATGGGGGGTGGGACTGAAGCTTTCTTT